This TCR beta chain was sequenced for a study of blood T cell repertoires in COVID-19. Original processing methods: Researchers report that nucleated cell counts were estimated from reference gene primer amplification. TCRdb's copy holds only in-frame clones and misses some; the assay was immunoSEQ multiplex PCR. V and J calls and clone size are as listed in that table; D and trimming were resolved from the DNA. The sample lists about 210,000 clones, around 86% seen once, with around 3% in the top ten. CDR1 and CDR2 (germline): LGHNA, YNFKEQ. Trimming removed 1 base from V and 2 bases from J, with 15 bases in between. CDR3 length equals 16 residues.

The chain uses TRBV4-2 and TRBJ2-7, with no clear D. The sequencing input was peripheral blood. This receptor was identified in a man between 60 and 70 years old with acute or convalescent COVID-19. The DNA for the CDR3 is TGTGCCAGCAGCCAAGGAGGAACGGCGATTGCCTACGAGCAGTACTTC. Translation gives CASSQGGTAIAYEQYF.